The entry below describes one T cell receptor beta chain. This entry belongs to a study of blood T cell repertoires in COVID-19. Looking at the study overall: Sources were T cells, B-cell-depleted T cells, or PBMCs; the material itself was cDNA or gDNA.

The assay was immunoSEQ multiplex PCR, and TCRdb's table has in-frame clones only and misses some. The sample has roughly 200,000 clones, about 80% seen once. This clonotype was obtained from a man aged 70 or older with active or convalescent COVID-19. The material sequenced was peripheral blood.

The CDR3: CASSRLASGSGQYF. CDR3 DNA sequence: TGTGCCAGCAGCCGCTTAGCTAGCGGGAGCGGGCAGTATTTT. V is TRBV7-3 and J is TRBJ2-3; 10 bases are a match to TRBD2. CDR1 is SGHTA and CDR2 is FQGTGA in the germline V gene. This CDR3 is 14 amino acids long. J was trimmed by 11 bases and V by 5 bases; bases with no gene match: 10.